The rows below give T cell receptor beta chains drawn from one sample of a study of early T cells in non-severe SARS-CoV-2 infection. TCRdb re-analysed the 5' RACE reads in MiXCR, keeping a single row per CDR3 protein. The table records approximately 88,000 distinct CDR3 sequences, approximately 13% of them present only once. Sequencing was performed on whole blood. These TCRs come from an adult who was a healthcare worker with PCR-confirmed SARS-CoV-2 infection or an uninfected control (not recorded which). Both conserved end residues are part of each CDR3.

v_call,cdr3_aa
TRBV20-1,CSARATQGAIYEQYF
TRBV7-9,CASSLTEMNTEAFF
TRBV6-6,CASSPGQRNNSPLHF
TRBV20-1,CSAERGTYNEQFF
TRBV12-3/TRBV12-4,CASRFGGSTQKLFF
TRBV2,CASSETRLAGGTDTQYF
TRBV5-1,CASSLIGGSYNEQFF
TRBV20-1,CSASYPTSGGADTQYF
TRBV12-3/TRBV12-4,CASSLTRQGRGYTF
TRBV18,CASSPGSGGTLKLFF
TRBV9,CASSVDVVNEQFF